Presented here are 27 T cell receptor beta chains from one specimen sequenced in a study of blood T cell repertoires in COVID-19. Sequenced by immunoSEQ multiplex PCR; TCRdb stores in-frame clones only, minus some. The table records 300,000 to 400,000 clones, under 95% of them present only once. The specimen was peripheral blood. These receptors were obtained from a woman under 30 who had recovered from COVID-19.

This chain uses TRBV7-2 with TRBJ1-1; no definite D call. The CDR3 is 13 residues long. Germline loops: CDR1 SGHTA, CDR2 FQGNSA. The V and J ends lost 1 base and 3 bases respectively, with 6 bases between them. The chain's CDR3 is CASSLGQYTEAFF. CDR3 DNA sequence: TGTGCCAGCAGCTTAGGGCAGTACACTGAAGCTTTCTTT.

The chain couples TRBV9 to TRBJ1-4; TRBD1 agrees at 7 bases. The germline CDR1 and CDR2 sequences are SGDLS and YYNGEE. The ends lost 4 bases at V and 2 bases at J; junction bases unmatched: 5. This CDR3 comprises 15 residues. CDR3 nucleotides: TGTGCCAGCAGCTTAACAGGGGCGACTAATGAAAAACTGTTTTTT. Protein product: CASSLTGATNEKLFF.

The chain couples TRBV25-1 to TRBJ2-6; the D gene is possibly TRBD2 (6 bases). V lost 4 bases to trimming and J lost 0 bases, with 7 bases between them. The germline gives CDR1 MGHDK, CDR2 SYGVNS. CDR3 length: 15 residues. This CDR3 reads CASSGGGSGANVLTF. As DNA, the CDR3 is TGTGCCAGCAGTGGGGGAGGCTCTGGGGCCAACGTCCTGACTTTC.

This CDR3 reads CASQNRGRVYGYTF. CDR3 coding DNA: TGTGCCAGTCAAAACAGGGGGCGAGTCTATGGCTACACCTTC. The chain couples TRBV19 to TRBJ1-2; 9 bases line up with TRBD1. Germline lookup yields CDR1 LNHDA and CDR2 SQIVND (reference sequence). CDR3 size: 14 residues. V shed 8 bases and J 4 bases; nucleotides not matched to a gene: 8.

This chain links TRBV7-2 with TRBJ1-3; D unresolved. In germline, CDR1 is SGHTA, CDR2 FQGNSA. The ends were cut back, 2 bases at V and 0 bases at J, with 8 bases in the middle. This CDR3 is 15 amino acids long. This chain's CDR3 is CASSLYASSGNTIYF. The CDR3 DNA reads TGTGCCAGCAGCTTATACGCGAGCTCTGGAAACACCATATATTTT.

V is TRBV10-2 and J is TRBJ1-1; possibly TRBD1 for D (6 bases). V gave up 2 bases and J gave up 8 bases, with 12 bases separating them. The CDR3 has 13 residues. In germline, CDR1 is WSHSY, CDR2 SAAADI. The CDR3 nucleotides are TGCGCCAGCAGTGAGAGGACAGACCGGGAAGCTTTCTTT. It translates to CASSERTDREAFF.

CDR3 DNA: TGTGCCAGCAGCGGACTAGCGGGAGGGAGGGAGACCCAGTACTTC. Translating it yields CASSGLAGGRETQYF. The J gene is TRBJ2-5, the V gene TRBV7-2; 15 bases match TRBD2. Germline V lookup: CDR1 SGHTA, CDR2 FQGNSA. The CDR3 has 15 residues. The ends lost 5 bases at V and 5 bases at J; junction bases unmatched: 3.

CDR3 in DNA: TGTGCCAGCAGCTCTCCCGCGGGGAGCGGGAGGGCCTTGAATGAGCAGTTCTTC. This gives the protein CASSSPAGSGRALNEQFF. The chain links TRBV4-2 to TRBJ2-1, with TRBD2 identical over 10 bases. The length of the CDR3 is 18 residues. Unmatched junction bases numbered 17, after V lost 5 bases and J lost 7 bases. Germline V gene lookup returns CDR1 LGHNA and CDR2 YNFKEQ.

V is TRBV24-1 and J is TRBJ2-1; 7 bases match TRBD2. V trimming: 3 bases; J trimming: 3 bases; junction bases outside the gene matches: 4. Germline assignment: CDR1 KGHDR and CDR2 SFDVKD. CDR3 length equals 15 residues. The CDR3 reads CATSDGGRGYNEQFF. The CDR3 DNA reads as TGTGCCACCAGTGATGGGGGGAGGGGCTACAATGAGCAGTTCTTC.

The chain joins TRBV7-8 to TRBJ2-1, with TRBD2 matching over 10 bases. Germline V gene lookup returns CDR1 SGHVS and CDR2 FQNEAQ. V shed 3 bases and J 6 bases; nucleotides not matched to a gene: 5. This CDR3 is built from 15 residues. CDR3 amino acids: CASSFRLAGVNEQFF. In DNA form, the CDR3 reads TGTGCCAGCAGCTTCCGGCTAGCGGGAGTCAATGAGCAGTTCTTC.

The CDR3 nucleotides read TGCAGCGTGCAGCGGGACCCCACCGGGGAGCTGTTTTTT. This encodes CSVQRDPTGELFF. The V call is TRBV29-1, the J call TRBJ2-2; TRBD2 matches at 7 bases. The germline gives CDR1 SQVTM, CDR2 ANQGSEA. The CDR3 loop spans 13 amino acids. Trimming cost V 6 bases and J 4 bases; bases outside gene matches: 5.

This clone was seen just once. The chain is built from TRBV11-3 and TRBJ1-1, with 8 positions matching TRBD1. V lost 1 base and J lost 7; bases outside the gene matches: 5. This CDR3 has 14 amino acids. Germline V gene sequence: CDR1 SGHNT, CDR2 YENEEA. The CDR3 DNA reads as TGTGCCAGCAGCTTAGTTCAGGGGGCGGTTGAAGCTTTCTTT. Translated: CASSLVQGAVEAFF.

The J gene is TRBJ1-1, the V gene TRBV29-1; D is perhaps TRBD1 (5 bases). Trimming cost V 7 bases and J 3 bases, with 15 bases left between them. There are 13 residues in the CDR3. Germline CDR1 is SQVTM and CDR2 is ANQGSEA. The CDR3, as DNA: TGCAGCGACTCGGGGGGGGAGCACACTGAAGCTTTCTTT. Encoded protein: CSDSGGEHTEAFF. Full variable domain (rest looked up from reference TRBV29-1 and TRBJ1-1): SAVISQKPSRDICQRGTSLTIQCQVDSQVTMMFWYRQQPGQSLTLIATANQGSEATYESGFVIDKFPISRPNLTFSTLTVSNMSPEDSSIYLCSDSGGEHTEAFFGQGTRLTVV.

The chain is built from TRBV27 and TRBJ2-1; TRBD1 matches at 10 bases. Germline CDR1 reads MNHEY; CDR2 reads SMNVEV (reference sequence). J was trimmed by 2 bases and V by 6 bases; bases with no gene match: 4. This CDR3 region has 15 residues. The CDR3 nucleotides read TGTGCCAGCAGCTACGACAGGGGGCCCTACAATGAGCAGTTCTTC. Translated, it gives CASSYDRGPYNEQFF.

This chain connects TRBV5-8 to TRBJ2-1; 7 bases are shared with TRBD2. The CDR3 is made up of 17 amino acids. The germline V gene has CDR1 SGHTS and CDR2 YDEGEE. V trimming: 4 bases; J trimming: 6 bases; junction bases outside the gene matches: 16. Here the CDR3 reads CASSRSFAGEVGNEQFF. In DNA, the CDR3 is TGTGCCAGCAGCCGCTCTTTTGCGGGAGAGGTTGGCAATGAGCAGTTCTTC. Together with reference TRBV5-8 and TRBJ2-1, the CDR3 gives the full variable domain: EAGVTQSPTHLIKTRGQQATLRCSPISGHTSVYWYQQALGLGLQFLLWYDEGEERNRGNFPPRFSGRQFPNYSSELNVNALELEDSALYLCASSRSFAGEVGNEQFFGPGTRLTVL.

V is TRBV27 and J is TRBJ2-1; the D is unclear. Trimming took 5 bases from V and 5 from J, leaving 13 bases between them. There are 14 residues in the CDR3. Germline V CDR1 and CDR2: MNHEY, SMNVEV (reference sequence). In DNA form, the CDR3 reads TGTGCCAGCAGTCCCCGACACCTAAACAATGAGCAGTTCTTC. Translation: CASSPRHLNNEQFF.

The rearrangement links TRBV5-6 to TRBJ2-5; a weak D match, TRBD2 (8 bases). The CDR3 covers 18 residues. V lost 1 base and J 1 base, leaving 20 bases between the germline ends. Germline-derived CDR1 and CDR2 are SGHDT and YYEEEE. CDR3 sequence: CASSLTGAGGFGQETQYF. Here the CDR3 DNA reads TGTGCCAGCAGCTTGACAGGGGCGGGAGGTTTCGGCCAAGAGACCCAGTACTTC.

V is TRBV7-8 and J is TRBJ2-1; a possible D gene is TRBD2 (6 bases). Trimming pared 5 bases from V and 5 bases from J, leaving 19 bases between. The germline gives CDR1 SGHVS, CDR2 FQNEAQ. This CDR3 has 16 amino acids. Here the CDR3 reads CASSPPGLASDNEQFF. CDR3 coding DNA: TGTGCCAGCAGCCCTCCGGGGCTAGCGAGTGACAATGAGCAGTTCTTC.

This sequence joins TRBV11-2 and TRBJ2-5; D uncertain. CDR1 and CDR2 from the germline V gene are SGHAT and FQNNGV. The CDR3 is made up of 12 amino acids. V was clipped by 5 bases and J by 5 bases, with 9 bases between them. CDR3 residues: CASSPTEETQYF. The DNA of the CDR3 is TGTGCCAGCAGCCCAACGGAGGAGACCCAGTACTTC.

The chain is built from TRBV11-3 and TRBJ1-1; 7 nucleotides line up with TRBD1. Germline V gene data show CDR1 as SGHNT and CDR2 as YENEEA. V lost 4 bases to trimming and J lost 5 bases; unmatched junction nucleotides: 10. The CDR3 spans 15 residues. The CDR3 region has the DNA TGTGCCAGCAGCTACACAGGGGCAGCTGGGACTGAAGCTTTCTTT. Protein: CASSYTGAAGTEAFF.

The J gene is TRBJ1-5, the V gene TRBV7-9; D possibly corresponds to TRBD1 (5 bases). The CDR3 covers 15 residues. Trimming removed 5 bases at V and 3 bases at J, with 14 bases between. CDR1 and CDR2 from the germline V gene are SEHNR and FQNEAQ (reference sequence). CDR3: CASSPITGFNQPQHF. The DNA for the CDR3 is TGTGCCAGCAGCCCAATTACAGGTTTCAATCAGCCCCAGCATTTT.

The chain joins TRBV7-2 to TRBJ1-2; D gene uncertain. The germline CDR1 and CDR2 sequences are SGHTA and FQGNSA. CDR3 length: 15 amino acids. Trimming stripped 5 bases from V and 0 bases from J, with 13 bases between. This CDR3 is CASSIPGDTNYGYTF. CDR3 in DNA: TGTGCCAGCAGCATACCCGGAGATACTAACTATGGCTACACCTTC.

The chain uses TRBV5-6 and TRBJ2-7, with D possibly being TRBD2 (6 bases). This CDR3 has 15 residues. From germline, CDR1 is SGHDT and CDR2 YYEEEE. V was cut by 2 bases and J by 0 bases, with 12 bases left in between. The CDR3 DNA follows: TGTGCCAGCAGCTTACGAGGGAGGAGCTCCTACGAGCAGTACGTC. Translated, it gives CASSLRGRSSYEQYV.

This chain uses TRBV4-1 with TRBJ1-1; 9 bases are a match to TRBD1. The germline V gene encodes CDR1 MGHRA and CDR2 YSYEKL. J was trimmed by 3 bases and V by 0 bases; bases with no gene match: 8. This CDR3 has 17 residues. The CDR3 DNA follows: TGCGCCAGCAGCCAAGATTGGACAGGGGTATGGGACACTGAAGCTTTCTTT. This translates into CASSQDWTGVWDTEAFF.

The DNA for the CDR3 is TGCGCCAGCAGCCAAGGACAGGGGAACACCGGGGAGCTGTTTTTT. Translation: CASSQGQGNTGELFF. The chain carries TRBV5-1 and TRBJ2-2, with 8 bases that match TRBD1. The CDR3 length is 15 residues. Trimming cost V 4 bases and J 1 base; bases outside gene matches: 3. Germline V CDR1 and CDR2: SGHRS, YFSETQ. The entire variable domain, with the rest obtained from reference TRBV5-1 and TRBJ2-2, is as follows: KAGVTQTPRYLIKTRGQQVTLSCSPISGHRSVSWYQQTPGQGLQFLFEYFSETQRNKGNFPGRFSGRQFSNSRSEMNVSTLELGDSALYLCASSQGQGNTGELFFGEGSRLTVL.

The chain employs TRBV19 and TRBJ1-5, with a weak D call TRBD1 (5 bases). Trimming cost V 3 bases and J 9 bases, with 27 bases left between them. Germline CDR1 is LNHDA and CDR2 is SQIVND (reference sequence). This CDR3 has 18 residues. CDR3 sequence reads: CASSIGEAGQAKSVPQHF. CDR3 nucleotide sequence: TGTGCCAGTAGTATTGGGGAGGCAGGGCAGGCGAAATCAGTGCCCCAGCATTTT.

V and J are TRBV3-1 (or the pseudogene TRBV3-2) and TRBJ2-3, with TRBD2 identical over 9 bases. Germline V gene sequence: CDR1 LGHDT, CDR2 YNNKEL (reference sequence). The V segment lost 2 bases and the J segment 0 bases; nucleotides outside the gene matches: 12. CDR3 length: 19 amino acids. CDR3 amino acids: CASSQTTPGLASSTDTQYF. CDR3 sequence (DNA): TGTGCCAGCAGCCAAACTACTCCGGGACTAGCAAGTAGCACAGATACGCAGTATTTT.